Sequencing of this T cell receptor beta chain was carried out in a study of CD8 T cells in ankylosing spondylitis. The study, taken as a whole, reports: Prior work had noted some motif variants in reactive arthritis blood and synovial fluid. Disease-associated clonotypes exhibited CD8+ identity and were relatively infrequent in peripheral blood.

Researchers built TCR beta libraries using quantitative 5'-RACE with molecular barcodes. One entry per CDR3 protein, called by TCRdb with MiXCR from the 5' RACE reads. The sample lists around 18,000 distinct CDR3 sequences; 8.2% were seen once. CDR3 size: 12 residues. V lost 5 bases to trimming and J lost 5 bases, with 10 bases between them. CDR1 SGHRS and CDR2 YFSETQ come from the germline V gene. This clonotype was seen repeatedly, ten times or more. No antigen is known for it. V usage is TRBV5-1 and J usage is TRBJ1-1; D remains unclear. The specimen was blood. The receptor's source is a male donor with ankylosing spondylitis or in good health (not recorded which). CDR3 protein: CASRGGRTEAFF. In nucleotides, the CDR3 is TGCGCCAGCAGAGGTGGTCGTACTGAAGCTTTCTTT.